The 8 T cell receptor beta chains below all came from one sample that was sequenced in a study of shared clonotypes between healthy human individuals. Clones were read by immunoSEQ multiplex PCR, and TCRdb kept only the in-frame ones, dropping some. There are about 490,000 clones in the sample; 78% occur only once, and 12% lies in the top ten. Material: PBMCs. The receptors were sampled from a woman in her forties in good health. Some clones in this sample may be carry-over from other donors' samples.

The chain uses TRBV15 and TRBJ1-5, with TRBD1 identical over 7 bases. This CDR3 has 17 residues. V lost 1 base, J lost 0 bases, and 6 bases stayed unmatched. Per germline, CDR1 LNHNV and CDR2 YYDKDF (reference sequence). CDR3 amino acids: CATSRAVGTDSNQPQHF. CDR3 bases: TGTGCCACCAGCAGAGCTGTAGGGACAGATAGCAATCAGCCCCAGCATTTT. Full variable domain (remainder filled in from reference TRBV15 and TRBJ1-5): DAMVIQNPRYQVTQFGKPVTLSCSQTLNHNVMYWYQQKSSQAPKLLFHYYDKDFNNEADTPDNFQSRRPNTSFCFLDIRSPGLGDTAMYLCATSRAVGTDSNQPQHFGDGTRLSIL.

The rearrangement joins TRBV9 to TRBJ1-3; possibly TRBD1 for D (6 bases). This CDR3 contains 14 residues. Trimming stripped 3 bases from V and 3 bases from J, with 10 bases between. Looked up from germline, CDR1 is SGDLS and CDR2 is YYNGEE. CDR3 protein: CASSDLGGGNTIYF. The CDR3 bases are TGTGCCAGCAGCGACCTAGGGGGTGGAAACACCATATATTTT.

CDR3 in DNA: TGTGCCAGCAGCTTAAAGGTAGCGGGAGCAAAAGAGCAGTTCTTC. Translating it yields CASSLKVAGAKEQFF. This rearrangement joins TRBV7-3 to TRBJ2-1, with 9 bases that match TRBD2. V lost 1 base, J lost 10 bases, and 8 bases stayed unmatched. The CDR3 covers 15 residues. Germline values: CDR1 SGHTA, CDR2 FQGTGA.

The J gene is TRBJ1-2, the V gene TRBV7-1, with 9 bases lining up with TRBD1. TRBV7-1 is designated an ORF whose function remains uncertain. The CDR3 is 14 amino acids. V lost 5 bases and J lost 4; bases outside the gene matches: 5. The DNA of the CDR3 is TGTGCCAGCAGCCCGCCGACAGGGGGCTATGGCTACACCTTC. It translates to CASSPPTGGYGYTF.

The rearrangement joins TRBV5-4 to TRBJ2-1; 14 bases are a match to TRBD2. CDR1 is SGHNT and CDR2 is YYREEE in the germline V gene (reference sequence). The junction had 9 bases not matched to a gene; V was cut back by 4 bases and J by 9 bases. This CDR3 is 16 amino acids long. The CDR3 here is CASSALTSGRAGEQFF. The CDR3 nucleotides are TGTGCCAGCAGCGCCCTGACTAGCGGGAGGGCGGGTGAGCAGTTCTTC.

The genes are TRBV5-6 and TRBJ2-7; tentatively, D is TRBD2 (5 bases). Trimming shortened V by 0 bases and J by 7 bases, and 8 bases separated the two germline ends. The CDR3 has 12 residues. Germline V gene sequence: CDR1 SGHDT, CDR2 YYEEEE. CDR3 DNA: TGTGCCAGCAGCTTGGCTGGAGGTGAGCAGTACTTC. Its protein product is CASSLAGGEQYF.

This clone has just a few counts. DNA of the CDR3: TGTGCCAGCAGCTTAACGACAGGGTCCGGGGAGCTGTTTTTT. Translating it yields CASSLTTGSGELFF. The chain is built from TRBV7-9 and TRBJ2-2; 7 nucleotides agree with TRBD1. The CDR3 runs to 14 residues. The germline CDR1 and CDR2 sequences are SEHNR and FQNEAQ (reference sequence). The V gene end was trimmed by 2 bases and the J gene end by 6 bases; junction bases not matched to a gene: 3.

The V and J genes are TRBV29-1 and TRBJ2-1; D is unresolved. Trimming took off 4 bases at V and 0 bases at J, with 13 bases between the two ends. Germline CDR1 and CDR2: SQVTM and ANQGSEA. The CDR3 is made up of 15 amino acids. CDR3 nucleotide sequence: TGCAGCGTTGCGGCAGCCCCGAGCTCCTACAATGAGCAGTTCTTC. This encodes CSVAAAPSSYNEQFF.